The source of this T cell receptor beta chain is a study of cytomegalovirus exposure and HLA in healthy donors. PCR employed 60 Vbeta and 13 Jbeta primers. Sequenced by immunoSEQ multiplex PCR; TCRdb stores in-frame clones only, minus some. The table lists around 170,000 clones, 77% of them singletons. The sequencing input was PBMCs. The origin of this receptor is a young man in good health and CMV-seronegative.

In DNA, the CDR3 is TGTGCCATCAGTGATCAGGGGATAGGGCCGAACACTGAAGCTTTCTTT. Translated: CAISDQGIGPNTEAFF. The chain is built from TRBV10-3 and TRBJ1-1; the D gene is possibly TRBD1 (6 bases). V lost 3 bases to trimming and J lost 1 base, with 15 bases between them. The CDR3 is 16 amino acids. Germline V gene sequence: CDR1 ENHRY, CDR2 SYGVKD.